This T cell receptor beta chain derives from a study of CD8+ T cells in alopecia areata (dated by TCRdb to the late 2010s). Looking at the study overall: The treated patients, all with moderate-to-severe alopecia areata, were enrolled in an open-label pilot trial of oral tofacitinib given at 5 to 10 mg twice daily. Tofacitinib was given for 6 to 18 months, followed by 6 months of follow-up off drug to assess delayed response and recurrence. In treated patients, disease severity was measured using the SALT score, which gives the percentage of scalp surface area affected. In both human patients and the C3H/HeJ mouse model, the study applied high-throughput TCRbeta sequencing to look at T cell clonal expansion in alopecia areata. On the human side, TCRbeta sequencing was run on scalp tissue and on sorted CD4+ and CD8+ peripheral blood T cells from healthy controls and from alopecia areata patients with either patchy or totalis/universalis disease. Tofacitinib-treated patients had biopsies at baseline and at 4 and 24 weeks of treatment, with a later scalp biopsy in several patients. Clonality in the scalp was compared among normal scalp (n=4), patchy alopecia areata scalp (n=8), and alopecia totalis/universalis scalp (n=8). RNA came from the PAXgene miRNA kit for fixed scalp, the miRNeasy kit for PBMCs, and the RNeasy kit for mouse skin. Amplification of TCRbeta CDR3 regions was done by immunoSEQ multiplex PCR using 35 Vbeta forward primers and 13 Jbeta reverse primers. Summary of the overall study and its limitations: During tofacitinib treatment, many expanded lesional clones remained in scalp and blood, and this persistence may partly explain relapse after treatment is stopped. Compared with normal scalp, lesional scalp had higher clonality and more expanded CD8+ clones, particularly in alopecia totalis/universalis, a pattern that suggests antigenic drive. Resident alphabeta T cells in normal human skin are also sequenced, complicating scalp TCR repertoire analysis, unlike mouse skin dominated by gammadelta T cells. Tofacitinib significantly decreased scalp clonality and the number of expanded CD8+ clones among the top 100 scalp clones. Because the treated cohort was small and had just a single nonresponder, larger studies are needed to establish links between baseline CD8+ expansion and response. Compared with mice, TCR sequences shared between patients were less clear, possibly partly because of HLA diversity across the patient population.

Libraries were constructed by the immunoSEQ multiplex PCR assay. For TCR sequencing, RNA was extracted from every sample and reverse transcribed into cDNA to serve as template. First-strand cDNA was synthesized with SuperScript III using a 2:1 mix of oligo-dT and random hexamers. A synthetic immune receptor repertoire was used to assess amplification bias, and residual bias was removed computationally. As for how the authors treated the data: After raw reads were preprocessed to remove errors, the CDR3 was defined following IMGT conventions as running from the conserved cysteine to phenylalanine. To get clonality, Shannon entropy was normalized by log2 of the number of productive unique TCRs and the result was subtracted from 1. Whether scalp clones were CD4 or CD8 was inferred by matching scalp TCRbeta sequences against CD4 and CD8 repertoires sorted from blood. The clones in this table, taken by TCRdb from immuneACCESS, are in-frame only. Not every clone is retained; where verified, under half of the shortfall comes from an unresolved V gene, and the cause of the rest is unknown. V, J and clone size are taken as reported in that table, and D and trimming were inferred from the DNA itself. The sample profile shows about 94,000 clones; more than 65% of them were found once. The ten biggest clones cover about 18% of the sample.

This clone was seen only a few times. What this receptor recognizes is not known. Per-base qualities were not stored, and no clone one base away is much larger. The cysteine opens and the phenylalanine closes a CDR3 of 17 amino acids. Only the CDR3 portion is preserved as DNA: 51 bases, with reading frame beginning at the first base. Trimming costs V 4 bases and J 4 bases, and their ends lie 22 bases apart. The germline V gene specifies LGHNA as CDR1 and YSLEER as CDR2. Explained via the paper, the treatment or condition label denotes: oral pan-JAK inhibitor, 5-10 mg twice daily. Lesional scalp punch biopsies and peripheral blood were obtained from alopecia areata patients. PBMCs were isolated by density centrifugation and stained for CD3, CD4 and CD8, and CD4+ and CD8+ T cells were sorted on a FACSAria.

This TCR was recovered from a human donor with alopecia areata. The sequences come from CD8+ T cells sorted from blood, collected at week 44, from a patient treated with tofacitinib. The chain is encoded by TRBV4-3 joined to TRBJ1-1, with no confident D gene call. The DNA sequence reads TGCGCCAGCAGCCGCCGGGTGACGGACGTGTTGAGCACTGAAGCTTTCTTT. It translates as CASSRRVTDVLSTEAFF.